The rows below give T cell receptor beta chains drawn from one sample of a study of blood T cell repertoires in COVID-19. Produced via immunoSEQ multiplex PCR; TCRdb's table is partial and in-frame only. Here the sample spans roughly 150,000 clones, roughly 86% being singletons. The sample was peripheral blood. The receptors were gathered from a woman aged 80 or over with COVID-19, enrolled during active disease. Both conserved end residues are part of each CDR3. D genes are given only for firm matches. Clone size is stated in some rows and not others, as once, few, many or a class when expanded.

j_gene: TRBJ1-3; d_gene: .; abundance: .; v_gene: TRBV11-3; CDR3nt: TGTGCCAGCAGCTTAGTGTCGGGATTCTCTGGAAACACCATATATTTT; CDR3aa: CASSLVSGFSGNTIYF
j_gene: TRBJ2-5; d_gene: .; abundance: .; v_gene: TRBV7-2; CDR3nt: TGTGCCAGCAGCTTAGCCGGCGGCGGGATCCGGGAGACCCAGTACTTC; CDR3aa: CASSLAGGGIRETQYF
j_gene: TRBJ1-2; d_gene: TRBD1; abundance: .; v_gene: TRBV28; CDR3nt: TGTGCCAGCAACATTAACGGTCGACAGGGTCTTGATGGCTACACCTTC; CDR3aa: CASNINGRQGLDGYTF
j_gene: TRBJ1-2; d_gene: TRBD1; abundance: .; v_gene: TRBV10-3; CDR3nt: TGTGCCATCAGCGGGACAGGGGATAATGGCTACACCTTC; CDR3aa: CAISGTGDNGYTF
j_gene: TRBJ2-5; d_gene: TRBD2; abundance: .; v_gene: TRBV4-3; CDR3nt: TGCGCCAGCAGCCCTCATAGTACTAGCGGGACTACGACCCAGTACTTC; CDR3aa: CASSPHSTSGTTTQYF
j_gene: TRBJ1-1; d_gene: TRBD1; abundance: .; v_gene: TRBV28; CDR3nt: TGTGCCAGCAGTCGGACAGGGCCGCACACTGAAGCTTTCTTT; CDR3aa: CASSRTGPHTEAFF
j_gene: TRBJ1-1; d_gene: .; abundance: .; v_gene: TRBV20-1; CDR3nt: TGCAGTGCTAGTCCTAGAGGTGTAACTGAAGCTTTCTTT; CDR3aa: CSASPRGVTEAFF
j_gene: TRBJ2-7; d_gene: .; abundance: .; v_gene: TRBV9; CDR3nt: TGTGCCAGCAGCGCCAGGGAAGCCGCCTACGAGCAGTACTTC; CDR3aa: CASSAREAAYEQYF
j_gene: TRBJ1-2; d_gene: TRBD1; abundance: .; v_gene: TRBV10-3; CDR3nt: TGTGCCATCAGGGGACAGGGGGCGAACTATGGCTACACCTTC; CDR3aa: CAIRGQGANYGYTF
j_gene: TRBJ1-1; d_gene: TRBD1; abundance: .; v_gene: TRBV9; CDR3nt: TGTGCCAGCAGCCCAACCTTAGGACAGGGATGGGGAGGGAACACTGAAGCTTTCTTT; CDR3aa: CASSPTLGQGWGGNTEAFF
j_gene: TRBJ1-4; d_gene: TRBD1; abundance: .; v_gene: TRBV13; CDR3nt: TGTGCCAGCAGCTCCCTCGCACCCGGGACAGGGATCGAAAAACTGTTTTTT; CDR3aa: CASSSLAPGTGIEKLFF
j_gene: TRBJ1-3; d_gene: .; abundance: .; v_gene: TRBV5-6; CDR3nt: TGTGCCAGCAGCATGTACAGGTTTTACGGAAACACCATATATTTT; CDR3aa: CASSMYRFYGNTIYF
j_gene: TRBJ1-2; d_gene: TRBD1; abundance: .; v_gene: TRBV19; CDR3nt: TGTGCCAGTTCCCCCTTTGGAACTAAACAGGGGGCTGGGGGCTACACCTTC; CDR3aa: CASSPFGTKQGAGGYTF
j_gene: TRBJ1-1; d_gene: .; abundance: .; v_gene: TRBV7-9; CDR3nt: TGTGCCAGCAGCGAGGGACAACAGAACACTGAAGCTTTCTTT; CDR3aa: CASSEGQQNTEAFF
j_gene: TRBJ2-3; d_gene: .; abundance: .; v_gene: TRBV18; CDR3nt: TGTGCCAGCTCACCACCGACTTCACAGGACAGCACAGATACGCAGTATTTT; CDR3aa: CASSPPTSQDSTDTQYF
j_gene: TRBJ2-6; d_gene: .; abundance: .; v_gene: TRBV2; CDR3nt: TGTGCCAGCAGTGATAGAAGGGGCGCGTATGGGGCCAACGTCCTGACTTTC; CDR3aa: CASSDRRGAYGANVLTF
j_gene: TRBJ1-2; d_gene: .; abundance: .; v_gene: TRBV28; CDR3nt: TGTGCCAGCAGTTTGCAGAACTATGGCTACACCTTC; CDR3aa: CASSLQNYGYTF
j_gene: TRBJ1-3; d_gene: TRBD1; abundance: .; v_gene: TRBV6-5; CDR3nt: TGTGCCAGCAGCGGGGACAGATTGTCTGGAAACACCATATATTTT; CDR3aa: CASSGDRLSGNTIYF
j_gene: TRBJ1-1; d_gene: .; abundance: once; v_gene: TRBV10-3; CDR3nt: TGTGCCATCAGGGCCTCACCGGGGTCCGTGGGGACTGAAGCTTTCTTT; CDR3aa: CAIRASPGSVGTEAFF
j_gene: TRBJ1-5; d_gene: .; abundance: .; v_gene: TRBV27; CDR3nt: TGTGCCAGCAGTTCAATAAGCAGGAATCAGCCCCAGCATTTT; CDR3aa: CASSSISRNQPQHF
j_gene: TRBJ1-6; d_gene: TRBD1; abundance: .; v_gene: TRBV5-5; CDR3nt: TGTGCCAGCAGCTTTTTTCGGACAGGAGGGTCACCCCTCCACTTT; CDR3aa: CASSFFRTGGSPLHF
j_gene: TRBJ1-2; d_gene: TRBD1; abundance: .; v_gene: TRBV7-2; CDR3nt: TGTGCCAGCAGCTTAGGACAGGGGGGTTATGGCTACACCTTC; CDR3aa: CASSLGQGGYGYTF
j_gene: TRBJ2-5; d_gene: TRBD2; abundance: .; v_gene: TRBV5-1; CDR3nt: TGCGCCAGCAGTAAGGCCATAGCGGGAGAGACCCAGTACTTC; CDR3aa: CASSKAIAGETQYF
j_gene: TRBJ2-1; d_gene: .; abundance: .; v_gene: TRBV9; CDR3nt: TGTGCCAGCAGCGTAGGACTCTCCCCTAGCAGGGGCAATGAGCAGTTCTTC; CDR3aa: CASSVGLSPSRGNEQFF
j_gene: TRBJ2-5; d_gene: TRBD2; abundance: .; v_gene: TRBV4-2; CDR3nt: TGTGCCAGCAGCCAAAAGGCGGGAGAGACAGAGACCCAGTACTTC; CDR3aa: CASSQKAGETETQYF
j_gene: TRBJ2-7; d_gene: .; abundance: few; v_gene: TRBV3-1/TRBV3-2; CDR3nt: TGTGCCAGCAGCCAAGTGGAGTACGAGCAGTACTTC; CDR3aa: CASSQVEYEQYF
j_gene: TRBJ2-6; d_gene: TRBD2; abundance: .; v_gene: TRBV18; CDR3nt: TGTGCCAGCTCCCAACTAGCGGGCGCCTCTGGGGCCAACGTCCTGACTTTC; CDR3aa: CASSQLAGASGANVLTF
j_gene: TRBJ2-7; d_gene: TRBD2; abundance: .; v_gene: TRBV7-2; CDR3nt: TGTGCCAGCAGCGCCGGGCTAGCGGAATCCTACGAGCAGTACTTC; CDR3aa: CASSAGLAESYEQYF
j_gene: TRBJ1-6; d_gene: TRBD1; abundance: .; v_gene: TRBV7-9; CDR3nt: TGTGCCAGCAGCCGACTAGGACAGGGAAATAATTCACCCCTCCACTTT; CDR3aa: CASSRLGQGNNSPLHF
j_gene: TRBJ2-5; d_gene: .; abundance: .; v_gene: TRBV6-5; CDR3nt: TGTGCCAGCCAGGGGTTTGGGACCCAGTACTTC; CDR3aa: CASQGFGTQYF
j_gene: TRBJ2-3; d_gene: .; abundance: once; v_gene: TRBV29-1; CDR3nt: TGCAGCGTTGACGGTTTTTACACAGATACGCAGTATTTT; CDR3aa: CSVDGFYTDTQYF
j_gene: TRBJ1-5; d_gene: .; abundance: .; v_gene: TRBV20-1; CDR3nt: TGCAGTGGACGGGGGGAGGAACACCAGCATTTT; CDR3aa: CSGRGEEHQHF
j_gene: TRBJ1-3; d_gene: .; abundance: .; v_gene: TRBV5-8; CDR3nt: TGTGCCAGCAGCTTGGACAGCTCTGGAAACACCATATATTTT; CDR3aa: CASSLDSSGNTIYF
j_gene: TRBJ2-7; d_gene: TRBD2; abundance: .; v_gene: TRBV15; CDR3nt: TGTGCCACCAGCGGCCGAACAGCGGGAGCGAGAAAGGGGTACGAGCAGTACTTC; CDR3aa: CATSGRTAGARKGYEQYF
j_gene: TRBJ1-1; d_gene: .; abundance: once; v_gene: TRBV19; CDR3nt: TGTGCCAGTAGTATAGAGTCGGGGAACACTGAAGCTTTCTTT; CDR3aa: CASSIESGNTEAFF
j_gene: TRBJ2-1; d_gene: .; abundance: .; v_gene: TRBV3-1/TRBV3-2; CDR3nt: TGTGCCAGCAGCCAAGATTGGCCCATCCCCTACAATGAGCAGTTCTTC; CDR3aa: CASSQDWPIPYNEQFF
j_gene: TRBJ2-7; d_gene: .; abundance: .; v_gene: TRBV15; CDR3nt: TGTGCCACCAGCCAAAAACGGGACAACCCTCAGCAGTACTTC; CDR3aa: CATSQKRDNPQQYF
j_gene: TRBJ2-3; d_gene: TRBD1; abundance: .; v_gene: TRBV23-1; CDR3nt: TGCGCCAGCAGTCCGGACAGGGGGCGTTCAGATACGCAGTATTTT; CDR3aa: CASSPDRGRSDTQYF
j_gene: TRBJ2-5; d_gene: TRBD2; abundance: .; v_gene: TRBV4-3; CDR3nt: TGCGCCAGCAGCCCGCAGGGACTAGCTCAAGAGACCCAGTACTTC; CDR3aa: CASSPQGLAQETQYF
j_gene: TRBJ2-5; d_gene: TRBD2; abundance: .; v_gene: TRBV7-9; CDR3nt: TGTGCCAGCAGCTTACCTAGCGGGAGCAAAGAGACCCAGTACTTC; CDR3aa: CASSLPSGSKETQYF
j_gene: TRBJ1-5; d_gene: TRBD1; abundance: .; v_gene: TRBV28; CDR3nt: TGTGCCAGCAGAACCGGGACAGAGAAAGGTCCCCAGCATTTT; CDR3aa: CASRTGTEKGPQHF
j_gene: TRBJ1-4; d_gene: .; abundance: .; v_gene: TRBV28; CDR3nt: TGTGCCACCGGCAGGGCAGGGGCCCCAGGTCTGATTTTT; CDR3aa: CATGRAGAPGLIF
j_gene: TRBJ1-5; d_gene: TRBD1; abundance: .; v_gene: TRBV7-8; CDR3nt: TGTGCCAGCAGCTTAGTCCACTACCGGGACAGGGGTATCGGCAATCAGCCCCAGCATTTT; CDR3aa: CASSLVHYRDRGIGNQPQHF
j_gene: TRBJ2-3; d_gene: .; abundance: .; v_gene: TRBV9; CDR3nt: TGTGCCAGCAGCGCCGTAGCGTCCACAGATACGCAGTATTTT; CDR3aa: CASSAVASTDTQYF
j_gene: TRBJ1-1; d_gene: .; abundance: .; v_gene: TRBV27; CDR3nt: TGTGCCAGCAGTTTCGGAGCTGGTTTCCGAGGGCTGAACACTGAAGCTTTCTTT; CDR3aa: CASSFGAGFRGLNTEAFF
j_gene: TRBJ1-3; d_gene: TRBD1; abundance: .; v_gene: TRBV6-5; CDR3nt: TGTGCCAGCAGGGCAGGGGGTGGAAACACCATATATTTT; CDR3aa: CASRAGGGNTIYF
j_gene: TRBJ1-5; d_gene: .; abundance: .; v_gene: TRBV6-2/TRBV6-3; CDR3nt: TGTGCCAGCAGTTATATAGGGGGGGTTAATCAGCCCCAGCATTTT; CDR3aa: CASSYIGGVNQPQHF
j_gene: TRBJ2-3; d_gene: TRBD1; abundance: .; v_gene: TRBV28; CDR3nt: TGTGCCAGCAGCACGCTCGACAGGGCAACAGATACGCAGTATTTT; CDR3aa: CASSTLDRATDTQYF